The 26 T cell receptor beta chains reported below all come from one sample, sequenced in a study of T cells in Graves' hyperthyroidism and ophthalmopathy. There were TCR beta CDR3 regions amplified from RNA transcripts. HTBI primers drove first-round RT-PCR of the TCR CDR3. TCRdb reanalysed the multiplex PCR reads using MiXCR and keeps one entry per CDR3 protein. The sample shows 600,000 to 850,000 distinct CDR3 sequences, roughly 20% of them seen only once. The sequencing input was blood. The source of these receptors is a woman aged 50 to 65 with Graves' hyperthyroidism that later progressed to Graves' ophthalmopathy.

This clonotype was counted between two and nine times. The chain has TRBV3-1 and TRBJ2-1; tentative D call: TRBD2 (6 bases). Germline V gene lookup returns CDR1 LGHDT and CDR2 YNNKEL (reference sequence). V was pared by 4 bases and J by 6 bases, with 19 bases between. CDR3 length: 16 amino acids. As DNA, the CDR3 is TGTGCCAGCAGCCCTCGATCAGGGAGGTTCGGCAATGAGCAGTTCTTC. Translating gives CASSPRSGRFGNEQFF.

The CDR3 here is CASSQDQESTEAFF. The DNA for the CDR3 is TGCGCCAGCAGCCAAGATCAGGAATCCACTGAAGCTTTCTTT. V is TRBV4-1 and J is TRBJ1-1; D is unclear. Trimming removed 0 bases at V and 4 bases at J, with 9 bases between. The CDR3 spans 14 residues. Germline loops: CDR1 MGHRA, CDR2 YSYEKL.

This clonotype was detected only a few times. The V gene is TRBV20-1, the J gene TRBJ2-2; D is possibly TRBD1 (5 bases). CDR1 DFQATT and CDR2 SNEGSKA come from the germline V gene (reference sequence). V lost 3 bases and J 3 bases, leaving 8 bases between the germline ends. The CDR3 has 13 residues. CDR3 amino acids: CSASRRDTGELFF. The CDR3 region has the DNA TGCAGTGCTAGTCGCAGGGACACCGGGGAGCTGTTTTTT.

The CDR3 is CASDDRGVQPQHF. DNA for the CDR3: TGTGCCAGCGATGACAGGGGCGTTCAGCCCCAGCATTTT. The V and J genes are TRBV19 and TRBJ1-5; 8 bases line up with TRBD1. Germline loops: CDR1 LNHDA, CDR2 SQIVND (reference sequence). This CDR3 comprises 13 residues. J gave up 6 bases and V 9 bases, and 7 bases lay outside the gene matches.

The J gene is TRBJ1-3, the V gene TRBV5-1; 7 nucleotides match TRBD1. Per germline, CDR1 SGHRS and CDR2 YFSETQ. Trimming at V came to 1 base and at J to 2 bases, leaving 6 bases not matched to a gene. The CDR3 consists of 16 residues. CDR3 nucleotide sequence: TGCGCCAGCAGCTTGTCAAAAGGGGGCCCTGGAAACACCATATATTTT. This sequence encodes CASSLSKGGPGNTIYF.

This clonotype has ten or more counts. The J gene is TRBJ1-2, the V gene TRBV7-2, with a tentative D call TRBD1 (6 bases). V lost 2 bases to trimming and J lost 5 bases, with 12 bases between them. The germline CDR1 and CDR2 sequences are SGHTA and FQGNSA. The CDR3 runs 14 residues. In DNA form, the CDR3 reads TGTGCCAGCAGCTTAAAGGCTACAGGGTATGGCTACACCTTC. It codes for CASSLKATGYGYTF. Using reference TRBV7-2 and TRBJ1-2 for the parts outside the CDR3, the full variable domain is GAGVSQSPSNKVTEKGKDVELRCDPISGHTALYWYRQSLGQGLEFLIYFQGNSAPDKSGLPSDRFSAERTGGSVSTLTIQRTQQEDSAVYLCASSLKATGYGYTFGSGTRLTVV.

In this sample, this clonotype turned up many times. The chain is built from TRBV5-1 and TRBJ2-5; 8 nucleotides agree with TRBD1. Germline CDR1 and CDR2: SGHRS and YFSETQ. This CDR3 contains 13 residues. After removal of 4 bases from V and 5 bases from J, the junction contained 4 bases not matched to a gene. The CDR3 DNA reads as TGCGCCAGCAGCCCAGGGGGCGCGGAGACCCAGTACTTC. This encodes CASSPGGAETQYF.

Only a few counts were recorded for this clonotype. CDR3 sequence: CASSSGQGSYTEAFF. The CDR3 nucleotides are TGTGCCAGCAGCTCCGGACAGGGGTCCTATACTGAAGCTTTCTTT. The chain has TRBV7-8 and TRBJ1-1; TRBD1 agrees at 9 bases. J lost 5 bases, V lost 4 bases, and 8 bases had no gene match. CDR3 length equals 15 residues. Germline values: CDR1 SGHVS, CDR2 FQNEAQ.

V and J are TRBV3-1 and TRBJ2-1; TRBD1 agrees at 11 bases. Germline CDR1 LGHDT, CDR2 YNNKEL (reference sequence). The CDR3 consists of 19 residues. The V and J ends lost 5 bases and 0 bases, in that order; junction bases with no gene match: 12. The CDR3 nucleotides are TGTGCCAGCAGCGGAAGGGACAGGGGGAGCCGAAGCTCCTACAATGAGCAGTTCTTC. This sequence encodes CASSGRDRGSRSSYNEQFF.

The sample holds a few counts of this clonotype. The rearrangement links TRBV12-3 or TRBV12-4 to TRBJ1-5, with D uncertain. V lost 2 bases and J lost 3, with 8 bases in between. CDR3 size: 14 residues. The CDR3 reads CASSLRENNQPQHF. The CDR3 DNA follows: TGTGCCAGCAGTTTACGGGAGAACAATCAGCCCCAGCATTTT.

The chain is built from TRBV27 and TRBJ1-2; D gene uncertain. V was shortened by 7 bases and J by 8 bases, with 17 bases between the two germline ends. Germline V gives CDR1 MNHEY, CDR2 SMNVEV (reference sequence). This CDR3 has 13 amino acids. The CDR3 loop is CASKPLGKKGYTF. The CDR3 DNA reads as TGTGCCAGCAAACCCCTGGGGAAGAAGGGCTACACCTTC.

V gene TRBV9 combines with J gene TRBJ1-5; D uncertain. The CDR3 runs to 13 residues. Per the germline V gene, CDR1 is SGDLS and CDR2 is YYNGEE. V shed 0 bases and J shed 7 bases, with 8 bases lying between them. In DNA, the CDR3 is TGTGCCAGCAGCGTAGATCTCGGGCAGCCCCAGCATTTT. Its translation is CASSVDLGQPQHF.

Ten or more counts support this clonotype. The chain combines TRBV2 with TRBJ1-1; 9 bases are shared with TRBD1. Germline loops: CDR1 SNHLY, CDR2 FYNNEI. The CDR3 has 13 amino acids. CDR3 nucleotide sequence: TGTGCTGGACAGGGGAACGGCAACACTGAAGCTTTCTTT. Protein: CAGQGNGNTEAFF. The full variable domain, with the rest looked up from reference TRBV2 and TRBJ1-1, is EPEVTQTPSHQVTQMGQEVILRCVPISNHLYFYWYRQILGQKVEFLVSFYNNEISEKSEIFDDQFSVERPDGSNFTLKIRSTKLEDSAMYFCAGQGNGNTEAFFGQGTRLTVV.

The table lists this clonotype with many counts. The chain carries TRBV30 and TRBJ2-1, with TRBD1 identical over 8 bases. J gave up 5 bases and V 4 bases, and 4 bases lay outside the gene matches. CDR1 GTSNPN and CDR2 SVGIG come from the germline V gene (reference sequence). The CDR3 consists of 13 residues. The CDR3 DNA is TGTGCCTGGACCAGGGGGCTACACAATGAGCAGTTCTTC. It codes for CAWTRGLHNEQFF.

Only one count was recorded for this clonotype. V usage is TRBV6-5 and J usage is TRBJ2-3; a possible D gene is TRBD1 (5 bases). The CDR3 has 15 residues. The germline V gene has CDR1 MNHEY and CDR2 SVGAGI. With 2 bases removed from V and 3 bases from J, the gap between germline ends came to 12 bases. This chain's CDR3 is CASSYGRVLTDTQYF. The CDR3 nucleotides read TGTGCCAGCAGTTACGGCAGGGTCCTTACAGATACGCAGTATTTT.

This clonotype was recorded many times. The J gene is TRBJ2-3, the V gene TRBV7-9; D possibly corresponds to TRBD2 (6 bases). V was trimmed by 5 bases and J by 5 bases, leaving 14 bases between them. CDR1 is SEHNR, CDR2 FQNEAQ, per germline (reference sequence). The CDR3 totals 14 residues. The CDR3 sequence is CASSPTAGGDTQYF. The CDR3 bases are TGTGCCAGCAGCCCCACTGCCGGGGGAGATACGCAGTATTTT. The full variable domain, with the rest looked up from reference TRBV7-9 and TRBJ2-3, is DTGVSQNPRHKITKRGQNVTFRCDPISEHNRLYWYRQTLGQGPEFLTYFQNEAQLEKSRLLSDRFSAERPKGSFSTLEIQRTEQGDSAMYLCASSPTAGGDTQYFGPGTRLTVL.

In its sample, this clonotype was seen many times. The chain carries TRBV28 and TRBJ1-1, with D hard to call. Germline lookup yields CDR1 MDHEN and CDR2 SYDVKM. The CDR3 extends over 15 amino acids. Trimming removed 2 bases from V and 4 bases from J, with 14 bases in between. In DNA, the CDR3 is TGTGCCAGCAGTTTAGATCCGGGCCTGGGCACTGAAGCTTTCTTT. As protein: CASSLDPGLGTEAFF.

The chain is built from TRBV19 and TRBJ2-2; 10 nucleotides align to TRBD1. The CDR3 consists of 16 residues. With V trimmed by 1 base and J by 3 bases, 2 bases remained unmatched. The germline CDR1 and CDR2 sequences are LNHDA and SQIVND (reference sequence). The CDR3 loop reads CASSIAGTGDTGELFF. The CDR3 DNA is TGTGCCAGTAGTATAGCCGGGACAGGGGACACCGGGGAGCTGTTTTTT.

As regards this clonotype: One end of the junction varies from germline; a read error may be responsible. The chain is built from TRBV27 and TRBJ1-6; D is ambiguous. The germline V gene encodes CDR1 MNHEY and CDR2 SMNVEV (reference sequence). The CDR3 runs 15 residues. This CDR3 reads CASSLYGINNSPLRF. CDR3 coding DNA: TGTGCCAGCAGTTTGTACGGAATTAATAATTCACCCCTCCGCTTT.

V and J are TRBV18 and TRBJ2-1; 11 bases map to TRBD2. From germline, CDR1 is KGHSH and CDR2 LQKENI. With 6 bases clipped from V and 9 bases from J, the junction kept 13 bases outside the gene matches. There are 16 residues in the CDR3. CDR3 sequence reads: CASSLKTSGAFGEQFF. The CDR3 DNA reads TGTGCCAGCTCCCTGAAGACTAGCGGGGCGTTCGGTGAGCAGTTCTTC.

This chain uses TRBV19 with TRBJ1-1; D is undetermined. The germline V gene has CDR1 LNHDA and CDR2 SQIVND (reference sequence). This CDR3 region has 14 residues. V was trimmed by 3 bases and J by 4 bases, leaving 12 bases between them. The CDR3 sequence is CASSIYRLSTEAFF. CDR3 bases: TGTGCCAGTAGTATTTACAGATTGAGCACTGAAGCTTTCTTT.

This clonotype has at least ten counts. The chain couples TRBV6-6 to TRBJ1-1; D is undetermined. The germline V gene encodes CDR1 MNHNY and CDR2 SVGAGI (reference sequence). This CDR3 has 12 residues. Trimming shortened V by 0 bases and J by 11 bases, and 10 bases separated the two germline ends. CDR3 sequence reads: CASSYSAPAAFF. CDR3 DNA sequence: TGTGCCAGCAGTTACTCGGCCCCGGCGGCTTTCTTT.

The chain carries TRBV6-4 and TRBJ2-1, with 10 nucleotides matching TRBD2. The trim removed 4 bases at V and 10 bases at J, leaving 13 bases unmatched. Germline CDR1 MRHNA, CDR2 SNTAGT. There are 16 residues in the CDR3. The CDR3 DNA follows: TGTGCCAGCAGTGCCGCGCCAGCGGGGGGGGGGGACGAGCAGTTCTTC. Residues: CASSAAPAGGGDEQFF.

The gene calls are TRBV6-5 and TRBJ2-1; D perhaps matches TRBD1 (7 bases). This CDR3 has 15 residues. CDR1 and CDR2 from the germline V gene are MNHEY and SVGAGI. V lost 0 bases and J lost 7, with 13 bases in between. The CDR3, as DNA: TGTGCCAGCAGTTACTCGGTCAGGGGGAGGAATGAGCAGTTCTTC. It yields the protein CASSYSVRGRNEQFF.

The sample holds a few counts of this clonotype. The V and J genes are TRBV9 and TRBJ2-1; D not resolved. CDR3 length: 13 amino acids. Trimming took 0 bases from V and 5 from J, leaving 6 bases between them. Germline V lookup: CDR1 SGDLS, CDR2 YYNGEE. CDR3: CASSVGQNNEQFF. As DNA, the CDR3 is TGTGCCAGCAGCGTAGGGCAGAACAATGAGCAGTTCTTC.

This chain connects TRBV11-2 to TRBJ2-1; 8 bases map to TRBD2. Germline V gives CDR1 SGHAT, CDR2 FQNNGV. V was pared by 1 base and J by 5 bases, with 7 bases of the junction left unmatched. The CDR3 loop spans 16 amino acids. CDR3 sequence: CASSLGGAGDHNEQFF. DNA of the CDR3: TGTGCCAGCAGCTTAGGTGGAGCGGGGGACCACAATGAGCAGTTCTTC.